This is a list of T cell receptor beta chains from one sample in a study of human T cells and chemical hapten exposure. Using its own MiXCR run on the RACE reads, TCRdb lists one record per CDR3 protein. Of some 400,000 distinct CDR3 sequences in the sample, about 4.8% are singletons; the top ten hold under 3%. Material: whole blood, obtained in connection with sensitization to the hapten diphenylcyclopropenone (DPC). The source of these receptors is a woman in her fifties or sixties with alopecia areata. Some clones in this sample may be carry-over from other donors' samples. Each CDR3 is given with its conserved first and last residue. D genes are given only for firm matches. A row's size may be missing; if present it is once, few, many or a size class.

many	TRBD1	TRBV28	TRBJ2-5	TGTGCCAGCAGTTCGACAGGGCAAGAGACCCAGTACTTC	CASSSTGQETQYF
NA	NA	TRBV21-1	TRBJ2-7	TGTGCCAGCACCCCGATAGGACAGGGGGTCTACGAGCAGTACTTC	CASTPIGQGVYEQYF
few	NA	TRBV5-3	TRBJ2-7	TGTGCCAGAAGCTTGGAATATAATACGGTCTACGAGCAGTACTTC	CARSLEYNTVYEQYF
many	NA	TRBV6-6	TRBJ2-4	TGTGCCAGCAGGACCCTGGCAGCGGGCCCCAGCATTCAGTACTTC	CASRTLAAGPSIQYF
NA	NA	TRBV4-3	TRBJ2-7	TGCGCCAGCAGCCAAGGGAGGGGCTACGAGCAGTGCTTC	CASSQGRGYEQCF
NA	NA	TRBV12-3/TRBV12-4	TRBJ2-1	TGTGCCAGCCATTTTTCCCGATCGTACAATGAGCAGTTCTTC	CASHFSRSYNEQFF
many	NA	TRBV20-1	TRBJ2-5	TGCAGTGCTAGAGGTTGGGGTTCCCGGACTCTCCAAGAGACCCAGTACTTC	CSARGWGSRTLQETQYF
few	NA	TRBV6-1	TRBJ1-2	TGTGCCAGCAGTGGCGCAGGGGTCGCCTATGGCTACACCTTC	CASSGAGVAYGYTF
many	TRBD1	TRBV29-1	TRBJ1-1	TGCAGCGCCGAAGAGGGGGCCACTGAAGCTTTCTTT	CSAEEGATEAFF
many	NA	TRBV28	TRBJ1-1	TGTGCCAGCAGTTCTGGGGGGACCTTCACTGAAGCTTTCTTT	CASSSGGTFTEAFF
many	NA	TRBV5-1	TRBJ2-3	TGCGCCAGCAGCTATGGACAGACAGATACGCAGTATTTT	CASSYGQTDTQYF
many	TRBD1	TRBV5-1	TRBJ2-7	TGCGCCAGCAGCGAAGGGACAGGGGGCGCCGAGCAGTACTTC	CASSEGTGGAEQYF
many	NA	TRBV4-2	TRBJ1-2	TGTGCCACCCAGCAGGACACCTATGGCTACACCTTC	CATQQDTYGYTF
many	NA	TRBV11-2	TRBJ2-2	TGTGCCAGCAGCCAGTCCGCCGAGGCAGGGGAGCTGTTTTTT	CASSQSAEAGELFF
many	NA	TRBV5-1	TRBJ1-1	TGCGCCAGCAGCTCGGCAACAATGAACACTGAAGCTTTCTTT	CASSSATMNTEAFF
many	TRBD2	TRBV5-6	TRBJ2-1	TGTGCCAGCAGCGGGAGGACTAGCGGGTCGAGGGAGTTCTTC	CASSGRTSGSREFF
NA	NA	TRBV7-8	TRBJ2-5	TGTGCCTCGAAGAGGTATGGGGAGACCCAGTACTTC	CASKRYGETQYF
NA	TRBD1	TRBV5-6	TRBJ2-7	TGTGCCAGCAGCTTGGTCCGACAGGGTAAGCACGAGCAGTACTTC	CASSLVRQGKHEQYF
many	NA	TRBV12-3/TRBV12-4	TRBJ1-6	TGTGCCAGCACCCGGGATCGTAATTCACCCCTCCACTTT	CASTRDRNSPLHF
many	TRBD2	TRBV27	TRBJ2-2	TGTGCCAGCAGTTTAACCGGGGGGGCCAACGGGGAGCTGTTTTTT	CASSLTGGANGELFF
many	NA	TRBV12-3/TRBV12-4	TRBJ1-1	TGTGCCAGCAGTTTAGGAGGAACAGCAGACACTGAAGCTTTCTTT	CASSLGGTADTEAFF
many	NA	TRBV7-9	TRBJ1-1	TGTGCCAGCAGCCCCCGGGGGGGGTTGGGAGCTTTCTTT	CASSPRGGLGAFF
NA	NA	TRBV5-1	TRBJ2-3	TGCGCCAGCAAACCGACTCCGGACGGGCTGCCAGATACGCAGTATTTT	CASKPTPDGLPDTQYF
many	NA	TRBV3-1	TRBJ1-4	TGTGCCAGCAGCCAACGGCGGGCTAATGAAAAACTGTTTTTT	CASSQRRANEKLFF
many	NA	TRBV7-9	TRBJ1-2	TGTGCCAGCAGCCCCCCAGCGGTCCTTGATGGCTACACCTTC	CASSPPAVLDGYTF
NA	NA	TRBV7-9	TRBJ1-4	TGTGCCAGCAGCTTAAGGACAGTTAATGAAAAACTGTTTTTT	CASSLRTVNEKLFF
NA	NA	TRBV11-2	TRBJ2-1	TGTGCCACCTCGCCCGCCCCCCCGCGGGGTGACAATGAGCAGTTCTTC	CATSPAPPRGDNEQFF
many	NA	TRBV20-1	TRBJ1-1	TGCAGTGCTACATACAGGGACACTGAAGCTTTCTTT	CSATYRDTEAFF
many	TRBD1	TRBV9	TRBJ2-5	TGTGCCAGCAGCTCTCGGACAGGGGAAGAGACCCAGTACTTC	CASSSRTGEETQYF
NA	NA	TRBV14	TRBJ2-7	TGTGCCAGCAGCCACACCTACGAGCAGTACTTC	CASSHTYEQYF
NA	TRBD1	TRBV6-5	TRBJ1-4	TGTGCCAGCAGTTACTCGAAGGGGGCCAGCGATGAAAAACTGTTTTTT	CASSYSKGASDEKLFF
many	TRBD1	TRBV27	TRBJ1-4	TGTGCCAGCAAAGGGACAGATGCAACTAATGAAAAACTGTTTTTT	CASKGTDATNEKLFF
many	NA	TRBV5-4	TRBJ2-2	TGTGCCAGCAGCAAAGACACCCCCGGGGAGCTGTTTTTT	CASSKDTPGELFF
NA	TRBD2	TRBV28	TRBJ2-2	TGTGCCAGCTCCCCAGCGGGGGGGAACACCGGGGAGCTGTTTTTT	CASSPAGGNTGELFF
many	TRBD2	TRBV20-1	TRBJ2-7	TGCAGTGCTAGGTCTACGCGGGAGCAGGACTTC	CSARSTREQDF
few	TRBD2	TRBV29-1	TRBJ2-1	TGCAGCGTTGAAGATAGGGCCGGCGGGAGTATAAGCAATGAGCAGTTCTTC	CSVEDRAGGSISNEQFF
NA	NA	TRBV12-3/TRBV12-4	TRBJ2-3	TGTGCCACGTCCATAGGTCGGGCTACGCAGTATTTT	CATSIGRATQYF
many	NA	TRBV11-2	TRBJ2-1	TGTGCCAGCAGCCCGTTGTCCGCGGAGCTCTCCAATGAGCAGTTCTTC	CASSPLSAELSNEQFF
few	NA	TRBV29-1	TRBJ2-5	TGCAGCGTTGCACCTGGAGAGACCCAGTACTTC	CSVAPGETQYF
few	TRBD1	TRBV4-3	TRBJ1-1	TGCGCCAGCAGCCAAGGTGCAGGGGGTGGAACTGAAGCTTTCTTT	CASSQGAGGGTEAFF
NA	NA	TRBV10-3	TRBJ2-7	TGTGCCATCAGTGAGAAGGGGATATACGAGCAGTACTTC	CAISEKGIYEQYF
few	NA	TRBV3-1	TRBJ2-1	TGTGCCAGCAGCCTAGACCCTGCCAAGCCCCTAAGGTTCTTC	CASSLDPAKPLRFF
many	NA	TRBV18	TRBJ2-1	TGTGCCAGCTCACCAGTGTCAGGGGCCTCCTACAATGAGCAGTTCTTC	CASSPVSGASYNEQFF
many	NA	TRBV6-2/TRBV6-3	TRBJ2-1	TGTGCCAGCAGTTACTCGAACCTAGACTCCTACAATGAGCAGTTCTTC	CASSYSNLDSYNEQFF
many	NA	TRBV9	TRBJ2-3	TGTGCCAGCAGCCCCTGGGACCGAATCACAGATACGCAGTATTTT	CASSPWDRITDTQYF
many	NA	TRBV29-1	TRBJ2-1	TGCAGCGTCCCCCCCGGGGGAAGATACAATGAGCAGTTCTTC	CSVPPGGRYNEQFF
NA	NA	TRBV29-1	TRBJ1-3	TGCAGCGTTGTGACCGCTTACTCTGGAAACACCATATATTTT	CSVVTAYSGNTIYF
few	NA	TRBV20-1	TRBJ1-5	TGCAGTGCTATTGTGTCGGAAGGTCAGCCCCAGCATTTT	CSAIVSEGQPQHF
many	NA	TRBV29-1	TRBJ1-1	TGCAGCGTTGAAGCCGACAGCGATGAAGCTTTCTTT	CSVEADSDEAFF
few	TRBD1	TRBV4-3	TRBJ2-3	TGCGCCAGCAGCCAGGGACAGGTGGGGGCTGATACGCAGTATTTT	CASSQGQVGADTQYF
many	TRBD1	TRBV2	TRBJ1-5	TGTGCCAGCAGTGAATGGGAACAGGGGGTTTATCAGCCCCAGCATTTT	CASSEWEQGVYQPQHF
NA	NA	TRBV6-5	TRBJ2-7	TGTGCCAGCAGTTACTCGGGGCTTTCGGCCTACGAGCAGTACTTC	CASSYSGLSAYEQYF
NA	NA	TRBV6-5	TRBJ2-5	TGTGCCAGCAGTTACTCGAGTGGGGAGGAGACCCAGTACTTC	CASSYSSGEETQYF
many	TRBD2	TRBV29-1	TRBJ2-1	TGCAGCGTTGGGGGTGGAGCGGGAGGGACAAATGAGCAGTTCTTC	CSVGGGAGGTNEQFF